This TCR beta chain was captured in a study of blood T cell repertoires in COVID-19. Turning to the study itself: From T cells, B-cell-depleted T cells, or PBMCs came the material, which was cDNA or gDNA.

Source study methods: Amplified reference gene primers provided the basis for estimating nucleated cell counts. Libraries were prepared by immunoSEQ multiplex PCR; TCRdb keeps only in-frame clonotypes and omits some of them. From that table come the V and J calls and clone size; the DNA was used to work out D and trimming. The data show 29,000 or so clones, approximately 80% seen once. This CDR3 contains 14 residues. The germline V gene has CDR1 SNHLY and CDR2 FYNNEI. With 7 bases removed from V and 7 bases from J, the gap between germline ends came to 17 bases. V gene TRBV2 combines with J gene TRBJ2-1; D is perhaps TRBD2 (6 bases). The sequence was obtained from a woman in her 70s with acute or convalescent COVID-19. Sequenced sample: peripheral blood. The CDR3 is CASKGGTSRNEQFF. The CDR3 DNA reads as TGTGCCAGCAAAGGCGGAACTAGCAGGAATGAGCAGTTCTTC.